The source of this T cell receptor beta chain is a study of T-cell reconstitution after alpha-beta-depleted transplantation in children. Germline V CDR1 and CDR2: DFQATT, SNEGSKA (reference sequence). J lost 0 bases, V lost 5 bases, and 7 bases had no gene match. The CDR3 is 15 amino acids. During its preparation, the TCRbeta library received unique molecular identifiers. TCRdb called the PCR reads again in MiXCR, with one record for every CDR3 protein. The data contain around 370,000 distinct CDR3 sequences, 10% of them singletons. Only a few counts were recorded for this clonotype. The specimen comprised PBMCs from the stem cell graft donor, sampled from the stem cell graft. The receptor comes from a human donor who donated a stem cell graft to a child with acute lymphoblastic leukemia. The J gene is TRBJ2-1, the V gene TRBV20-1; 7 nucleotides line up with TRBD2. This CDR3 reads CSASASGRSYNEQFF. The CDR3 DNA is TGCAGTGCTTCTGCTAGCGGACGCTCCTACAATGAGCAGTTCTTC.